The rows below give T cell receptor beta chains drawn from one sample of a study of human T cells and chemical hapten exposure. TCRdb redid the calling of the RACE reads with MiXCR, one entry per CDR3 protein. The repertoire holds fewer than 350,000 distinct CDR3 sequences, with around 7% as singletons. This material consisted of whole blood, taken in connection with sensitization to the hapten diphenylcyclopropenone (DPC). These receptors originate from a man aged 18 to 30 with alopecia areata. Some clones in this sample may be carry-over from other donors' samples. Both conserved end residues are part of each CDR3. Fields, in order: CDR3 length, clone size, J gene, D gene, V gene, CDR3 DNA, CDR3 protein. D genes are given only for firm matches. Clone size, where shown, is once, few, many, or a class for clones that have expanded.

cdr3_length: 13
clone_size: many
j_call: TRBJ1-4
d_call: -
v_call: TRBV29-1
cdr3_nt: TGCAGCGTTCAACAGGGAGAAGCTGAAAAACTGTTTTTT
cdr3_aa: CSVQQGEAEKLFF

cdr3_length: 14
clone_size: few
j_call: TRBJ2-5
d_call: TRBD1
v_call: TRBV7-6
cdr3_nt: TGTGCCAGCAGCTCGGGACAGGGGAGTAAGACCCAGTACTTC
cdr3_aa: CASSSGQGSKTQYF

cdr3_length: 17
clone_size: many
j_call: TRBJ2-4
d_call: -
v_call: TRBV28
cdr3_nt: TGTGCCAGCAGTTTATTATTTCCGGATCTAGCCAAAAACATTCAGTACTTC
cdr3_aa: CASSLLFPDLAKNIQYF

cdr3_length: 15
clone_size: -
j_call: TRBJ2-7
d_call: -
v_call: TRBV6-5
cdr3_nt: TGTGCCAGCAGTTATAACCCCGGGGCCGACTACGAGCAGTACTTC
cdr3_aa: CASSYNPGADYEQYF

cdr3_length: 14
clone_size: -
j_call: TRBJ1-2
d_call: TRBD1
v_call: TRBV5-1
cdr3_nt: TGCGCCAGCAGCCCGGTAGACAGGGGATATGGCTACACCTTC
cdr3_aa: CASSPVDRGYGYTF

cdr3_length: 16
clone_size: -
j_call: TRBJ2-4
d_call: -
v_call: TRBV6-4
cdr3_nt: TGTGCCAGCAGTGGAGTGTCAGCCCTAGCCAAAAACATTCAGTACTTC
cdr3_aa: CASSGVSALAKNIQYF

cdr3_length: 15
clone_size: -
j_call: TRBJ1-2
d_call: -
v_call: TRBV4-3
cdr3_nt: TGCGCCAGCAGCCAAGAAACAGGGATGAACTATGGCTACACCTTC
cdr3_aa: CASSQETGMNYGYTF

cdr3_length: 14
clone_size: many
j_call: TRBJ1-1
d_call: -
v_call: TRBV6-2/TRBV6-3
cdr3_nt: TGTGCCAGCATTGAACGAGGGTTACCTCTTGAAGCTTTCTTT
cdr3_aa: CASIERGLPLEAFF

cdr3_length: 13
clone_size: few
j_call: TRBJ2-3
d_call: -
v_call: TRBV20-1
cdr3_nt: TGCAGTGTACCGGGCTCTGGCACAGATACGCAGTATTTT
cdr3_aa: CSVPGSGTDTQYF

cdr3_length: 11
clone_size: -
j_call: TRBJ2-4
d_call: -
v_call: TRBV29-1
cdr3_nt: TGCAGCGTCGGGTCAGAAAACATTCAGTACTTC
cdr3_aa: CSVGSENIQYF

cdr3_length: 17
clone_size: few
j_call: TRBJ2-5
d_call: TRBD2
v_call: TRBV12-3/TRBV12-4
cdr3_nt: TGTGCCAGCAGAGGACTAGCGGGGGGGCAGTACCAAGAGACCCAGTACTTC
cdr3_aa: CASRGLAGGQYQETQYF

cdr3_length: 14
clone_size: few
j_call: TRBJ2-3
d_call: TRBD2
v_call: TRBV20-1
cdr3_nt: TGCAGTGCTAGACTAGCGGGGGGTAAAGATACGCAGTATTTT
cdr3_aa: CSARLAGGKDTQYF

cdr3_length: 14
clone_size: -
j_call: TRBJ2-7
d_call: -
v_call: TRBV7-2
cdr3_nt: TGTGCCAGCAGCTTAGTCGCGGGGGCCCACGAGCAGTACTTC
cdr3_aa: CASSLVAGAHEQYF

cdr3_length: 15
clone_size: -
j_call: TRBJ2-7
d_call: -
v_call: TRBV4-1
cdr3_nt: TGCGCCAGCAGCCAGAGACAGGCTTCGACCTACGAGCAGTACTTC
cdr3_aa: CASSQRQASTYEQYF

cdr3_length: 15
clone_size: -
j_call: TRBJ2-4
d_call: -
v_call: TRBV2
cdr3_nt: TGTGCCAGCAGGTTCAGGGCCGAGGCCAAAAACATTCAGTACTTC
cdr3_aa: CASRFRAEAKNIQYF

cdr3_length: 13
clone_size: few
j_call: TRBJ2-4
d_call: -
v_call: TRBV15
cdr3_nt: TGTGCCACCAGCAGAGATCCCAAAAACATTCAGTACTTC
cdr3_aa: CATSRDPKNIQYF

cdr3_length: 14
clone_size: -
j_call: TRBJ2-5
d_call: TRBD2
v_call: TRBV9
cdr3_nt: TGTGCCAGCAGCAGGACTAGTTCAGGGGAGACCCAGTACTTC
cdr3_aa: CASSRTSSGETQYF

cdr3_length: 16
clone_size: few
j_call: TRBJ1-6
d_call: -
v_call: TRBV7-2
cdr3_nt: TGTGCCAGCACCGGCGGTCAGGGTGGATATAATTCACCCCTCCACTTT
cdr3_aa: CASTGGQGGYNSPLHF

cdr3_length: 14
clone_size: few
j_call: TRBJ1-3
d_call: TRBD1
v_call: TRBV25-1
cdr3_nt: TGTGCCAGCCAAGAGACAGGGGCTGGAAACACCATATATTTT
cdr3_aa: CASQETGAGNTIYF

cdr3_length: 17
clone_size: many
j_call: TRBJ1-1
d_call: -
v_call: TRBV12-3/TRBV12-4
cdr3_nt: TGTGCCAGCAGTTTTATCGCTCCTAGACGGGTGAACACTGAAGCTTTCTTT
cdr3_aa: CASSFIAPRRVNTEAFF

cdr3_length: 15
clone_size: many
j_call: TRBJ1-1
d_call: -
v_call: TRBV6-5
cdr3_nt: TGTGCCAGCAGTTCCTCGGGCTTTTTACAGGGACCAGCTTTCTTT
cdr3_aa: CASSSSGFLQGPAFF

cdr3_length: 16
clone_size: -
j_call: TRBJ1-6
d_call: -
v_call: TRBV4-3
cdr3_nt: TGCGCCAGCAGCCAAGATGCGGGACCTGGGAATTCACCCCTCCACTTT
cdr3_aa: CASSQDAGPGNSPLHF

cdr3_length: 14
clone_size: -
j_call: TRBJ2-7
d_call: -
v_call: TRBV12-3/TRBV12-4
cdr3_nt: TGTGCCAGCAGTTTAACAGGAATCGGTCCCGAGCAGTACTTC
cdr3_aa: CASSLTGIGPEQYF

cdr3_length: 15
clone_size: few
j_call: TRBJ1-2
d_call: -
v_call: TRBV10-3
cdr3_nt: TGTGCCATCAGCTCCCTAGAAGGGTACTACTATGGCTACACCTTC
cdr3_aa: CAISSLEGYYYGYTF

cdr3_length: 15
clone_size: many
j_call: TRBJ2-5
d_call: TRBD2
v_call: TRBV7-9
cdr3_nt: TGTGCCAGCAGCTTGGGACTAGCGGAACAAGAGACCCAGTACTTC
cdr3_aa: CASSLGLAEQETQYF

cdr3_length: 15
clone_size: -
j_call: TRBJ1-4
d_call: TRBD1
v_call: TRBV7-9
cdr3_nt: TGTGCCAGCAGCACCCGACAGGGCCTTAATGAAAAACTGTTTTTT
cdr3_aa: CASSTRQGLNEKLFF

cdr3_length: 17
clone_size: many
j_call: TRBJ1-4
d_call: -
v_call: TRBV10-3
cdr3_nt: TGTGCCATCGGGACGAACTGGCCGGGCACCGGAAACGAAAAACTGTTTTTT
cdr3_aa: CAIGTNWPGTGNEKLFF

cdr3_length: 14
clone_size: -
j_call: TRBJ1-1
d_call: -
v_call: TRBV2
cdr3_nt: TGTGCCAGCAATTTAGCAGGGAGACTCACTGAAGCTTTCTTT
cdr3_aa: CASNLAGRLTEAFF

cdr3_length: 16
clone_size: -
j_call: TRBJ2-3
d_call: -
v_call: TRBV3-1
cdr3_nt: TGTGCCAGCAGCCAAGATTGGGCAGGGACGACAGATACGCAGTATTTT
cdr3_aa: CASSQDWAGTTDTQYF

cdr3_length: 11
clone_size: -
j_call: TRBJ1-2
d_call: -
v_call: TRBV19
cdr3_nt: TGTGCCAGTAGTATGCGACATGGCTACACCTTC
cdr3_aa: CASSMRHGYTF

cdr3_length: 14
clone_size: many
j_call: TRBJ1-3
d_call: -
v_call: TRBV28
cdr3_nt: TGTGCCAGCAGTTTATACTTCTCTGGAAACACCATATATTTT
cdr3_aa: CASSLYFSGNTIYF

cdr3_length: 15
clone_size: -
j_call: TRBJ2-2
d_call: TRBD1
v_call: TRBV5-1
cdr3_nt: TGCGCCAGCAGCGATCAGGGGGCTGGCACCGGGGAGCTGTTTTTT
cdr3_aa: CASSDQGAGTGELFF

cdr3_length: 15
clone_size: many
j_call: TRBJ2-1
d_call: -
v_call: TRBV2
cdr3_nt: TGTGCCAGCAGTGAGGACTATAACGTCGACAATGAGCAGTTCTTC
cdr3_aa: CASSEDYNVDNEQFF

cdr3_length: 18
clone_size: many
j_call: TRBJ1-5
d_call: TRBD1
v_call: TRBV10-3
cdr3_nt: TGTGCCATCAGTGAGTCAGGACAGGGCCTGGGCGGCAATCAGCCCCAGCATTTT
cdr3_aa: CAISESGQGLGGNQPQHF

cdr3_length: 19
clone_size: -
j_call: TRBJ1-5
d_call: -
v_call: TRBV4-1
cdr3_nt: TGCGCCAGCAGCCAAGACGGCGGGCTGGGGACGCCAGTTTATCAGCCCCAGCATTTT
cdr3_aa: CASSQDGGLGTPVYQPQHF

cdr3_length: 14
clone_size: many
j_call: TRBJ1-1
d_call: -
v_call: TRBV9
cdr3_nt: TGTGCCAGCAGCGTAGTTGGGTATTCCACTGAAGCTTTCTTT
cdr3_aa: CASSVVGYSTEAFF

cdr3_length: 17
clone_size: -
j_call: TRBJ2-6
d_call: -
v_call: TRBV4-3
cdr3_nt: TGCGCCAGCAGCCAAGATTACGCCTACTCTGGGGCCAACGTCCTGACTTTC
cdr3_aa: CASSQDYAYSGANVLTF

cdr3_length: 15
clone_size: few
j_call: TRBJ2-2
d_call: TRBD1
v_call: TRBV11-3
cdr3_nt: TGTGCCAGCAGTTACGACAGGGCCGACACCGGGGAGCTGTTTTTT
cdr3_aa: CASSYDRADTGELFF

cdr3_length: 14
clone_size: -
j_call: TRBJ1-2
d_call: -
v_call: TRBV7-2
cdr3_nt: TGTGCCAGCAGCCCACTTAGAGCTAACTATGGCTACACCTTC
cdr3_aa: CASSPLRANYGYTF

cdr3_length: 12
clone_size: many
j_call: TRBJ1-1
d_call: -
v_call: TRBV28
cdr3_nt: TGTGCCAGCAGTTCCCAGGAATTTGAAGCTTTCTTT
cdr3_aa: CASSSQEFEAFF

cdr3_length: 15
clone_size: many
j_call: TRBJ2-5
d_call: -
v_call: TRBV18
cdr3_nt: TGTGCCAGCTCACCTAGGACAGTGATTCAAGAGACCCAGTACTTC
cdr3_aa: CASSPRTVIQETQYF

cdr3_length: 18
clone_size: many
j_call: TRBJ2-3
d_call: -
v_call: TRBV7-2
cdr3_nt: TGTGCCAGCCCCATATTCGACAGTTGGGCAATTGGCACAGATACGCAGTATTTT
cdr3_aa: CASPIFDSWAIGTDTQYF

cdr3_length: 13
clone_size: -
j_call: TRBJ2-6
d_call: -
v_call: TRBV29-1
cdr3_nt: TGCAGCGTTGTGGTCTCTGGGGCCAACGTCCTGACTTTC
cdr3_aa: CSVVVSGANVLTF

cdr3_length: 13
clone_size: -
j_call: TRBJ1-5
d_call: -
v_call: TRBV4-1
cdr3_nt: TGCGCCAGCAGCCAAGTCTTGGTTCAGCCCCAGCATTTT
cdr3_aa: CASSQVLVQPQHF

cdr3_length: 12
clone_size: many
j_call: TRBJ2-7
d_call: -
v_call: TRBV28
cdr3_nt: TGTGCCAGCAGCTGGGGCAGTGACGAGCAGTACTTC
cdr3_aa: CASSWGSDEQYF

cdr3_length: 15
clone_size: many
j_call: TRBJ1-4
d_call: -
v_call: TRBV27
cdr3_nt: TGTGCCAGCAGTTTCGGGGGCGCAGAAGGTGAAAAACTGTTTTTT
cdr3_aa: CASSFGGAEGEKLFF

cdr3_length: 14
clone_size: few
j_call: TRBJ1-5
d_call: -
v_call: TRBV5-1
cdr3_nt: TGCGCCAGCAGCTTGGATCGGCCGGATCAGCCCCAGCATTTT
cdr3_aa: CASSLDRPDQPQHF

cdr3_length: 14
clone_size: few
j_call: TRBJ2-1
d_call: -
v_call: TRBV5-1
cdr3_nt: TGCGCCAGCACCCAGTACAGGTCACGCAATGAGCAGTTCTTC
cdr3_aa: CASTQYRSRNEQFF

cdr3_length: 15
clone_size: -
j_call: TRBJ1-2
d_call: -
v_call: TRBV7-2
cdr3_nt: TGTGCCAGCAGCTTAGATTCCCAGGCTAACTATGGCTACACCTTC
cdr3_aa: CASSLDSQANYGYTF

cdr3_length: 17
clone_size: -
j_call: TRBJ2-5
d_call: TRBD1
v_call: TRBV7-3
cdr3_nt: TGTGCCAGCAGCGCCATCCCCTGGGGACAGGGAGGAGAGACCCAGTACTTC
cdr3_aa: CASSAIPWGQGGETQYF

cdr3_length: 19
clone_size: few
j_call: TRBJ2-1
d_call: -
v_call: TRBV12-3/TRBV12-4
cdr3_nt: TGTGCCAGCAGTTTCGCGACGGGCCTCCTTCAGGCCTCCTACAATGAGCAGTTCTTC
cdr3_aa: CASSFATGLLQASYNEQFF

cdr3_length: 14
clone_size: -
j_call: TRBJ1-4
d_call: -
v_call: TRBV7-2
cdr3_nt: TGTGCCAGCAGCTTAGCGGGAAGTAATGAAAAACTGTTTTTT
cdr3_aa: CASSLAGSNEKLFF

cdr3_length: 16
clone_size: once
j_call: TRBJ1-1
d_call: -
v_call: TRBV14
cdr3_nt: TGTGCCAGCAGCCCCCGGGCAGGGCTCATGAACACTGAAGCTTTCTTT
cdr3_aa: CASSPRAGLMNTEAFF

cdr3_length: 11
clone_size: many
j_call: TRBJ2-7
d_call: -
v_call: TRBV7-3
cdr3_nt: TGTGCGGGGGGATCCCCCTACGAGCAGTACTTC
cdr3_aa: CAGGSPYEQYF

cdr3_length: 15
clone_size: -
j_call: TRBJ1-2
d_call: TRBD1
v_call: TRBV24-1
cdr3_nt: TGTGCCACCAGTGATTTTCGACAGGGCAGCTATGGCTACACCTTC
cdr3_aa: CATSDFRQGSYGYTF

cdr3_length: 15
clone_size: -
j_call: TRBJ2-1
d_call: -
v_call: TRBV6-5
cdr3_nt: TGTGCCAGCAGCGTCGGAGCCCTCCAGATCAATGAGCAGTTCTTC
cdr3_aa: CASSVGALQINEQFF

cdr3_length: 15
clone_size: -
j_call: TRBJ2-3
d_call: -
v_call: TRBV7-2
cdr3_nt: TGTGCCAGCAGCTTAGGTCGGGGAAGGGGAGATACGCAGTATTTT
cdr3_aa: CASSLGRGRGDTQYF

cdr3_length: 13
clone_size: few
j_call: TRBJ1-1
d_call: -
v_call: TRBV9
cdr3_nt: TGTGCCAGCAGCGTAGGAGCGGACACTGAAGCTTTCTTT
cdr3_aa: CASSVGADTEAFF

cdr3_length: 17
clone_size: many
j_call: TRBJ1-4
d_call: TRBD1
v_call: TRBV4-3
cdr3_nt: TGCGCCAGCAGCTACGGACAGGGGAGGTTTCTTAATGAAAAACTGTTTTTT
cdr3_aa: CASSYGQGRFLNEKLFF

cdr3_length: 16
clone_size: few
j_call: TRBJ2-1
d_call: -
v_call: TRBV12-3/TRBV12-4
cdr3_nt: TGTGCCAGCAGTATGGGACCGCAGAGCTCCTACAATGAGCAGTTCTTC
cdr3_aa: CASSMGPQSSYNEQFF